This T cell receptor beta chain was documented in a study of response to subunit inactivated influenza vaccine. The study's findings and limits: Authors suggested that a seasonal influenza vaccination recruits few new T cells each time.

This clonotype came up a few times. Its antigen remains unknown. Each CDR3 protein gets one entry after TCRdb re-called the RT-PCR reads with MiXCR. Of roughly 790,000 distinct CDR3 sequences listed, around 21% were seen once; the top ten hold roughly a tenth. V lost 5 bases and J 8 bases, leaving 12 bases between the germline ends. This CDR3 has 12 amino acids. The receptor comes from a man in his forties or fifties who received an inactivated influenza vaccine. Sequencing was performed on PBMCs from blood, taken roughly 5 days after vaccination. The V call is TRBV12-3 or TRBV12-4, the J call TRBJ1-2, with D tentatively TRBD1 (5 bases). The CDR3 DNA sequence: TGTGCCAGCAGTCAAGGGGTTGAAGGCTACACCTTC. Translating gives CASSQGVEGYTF.